The 6 T cell receptor beta chains below were found in one sample sequenced in a study of molecular identifiers for immune sequencing clone quantification. MiXCR, applied by TCRdb to the PCR reads, yields one record per CDR3 protein. The table shows approximately 500,000 distinct CDR3 sequences, with 20% to 25% occurring only once. The source material was naive CD8+ T cells from blood, with Jurkat cell RNA spiked in. Subset in this sample: FACS-sorted CD8+CD4-CCR7+CD45RA+ naive T cells. These TCRs come from a human donor in good health. Some libraries in this study had Jurkat cell RNA spiked in.

This clonotype showed up many times. The chain carries TRBV29-1 and TRBJ2-1; 15 bases are shared with TRBD2. The germline gives CDR1 SQVTM, CDR2 ANQGSEA. CDR3 length: 16 amino acids. With V trimmed by 5 bases and J by 7 bases, 9 bases remained unmatched. The CDR3 sequence is CSVPGLAGGPGNEQFF. The CDR3 nucleotides read TGCAGCGTTCCTGGACTAGCGGGAGGGCCAGGGAATGAGCAGTTCTTC.

Of note for this clonotype: A junction boundary mismatches the germline segment, possibly from a read error. V gene TRBV27 combines with J gene TRBJ1-6, with D possibly being TRBD1 (6 bases). CDR1 is MNHEY and CDR2 is SMNVEV in the germline V gene (reference sequence). This CDR3 comprises 16 residues. Written as DNA, the CDR3 is TGTGCCAGCGGTTTACTATGGGACACGGATAATTCACCCCTCCACTTT. It translates to CASGLLWDTDNSPLHF.

This clonotype occurred a few times. The V call is TRBV3-1, the J call TRBJ2-3, with D perhaps TRBD1 (5 bases). Trimming left V 0 bases short and J 4 bases short, with 23 bases between. Per the germline V gene, CDR1 is LGHDT and CDR2 is YNNKEL (reference sequence). The CDR3 contains 19 residues. CDR3 in amino acids: CASSQDAGWVRVVSDTQYF. CDR3 DNA: TGTGCCAGCAGCCAAGATGCAGGGTGGGTTCGTGTCGTGTCAGATACGCAGTATTTT.

The table lists this clonotype with a few counts. The V gene is TRBV9, the J gene TRBJ1-1; a possible D gene is TRBD1 (5 bases). Trimming took 0 bases from V and 0 from J, leaving 9 bases between them. The CDR3 loop spans 15 amino acids. CDR1 SGDLS and CDR2 YYNGEE come from the germline V gene. The CDR3 here is CASSVGGEMNTEAFF. For the CDR3, the DNA is TGTGCCAGCAGCGTAGGGGGGGAGATGAACACTGAAGCTTTCTTT. The whole variable domain, remainder taken from reference TRBV9 and TRBJ1-1, is DSGVTQTPKHLITATGQRVTLRCSPRSGDLSVYWYQQSLDQGLQFLIQYYNGEERAKGNILERFSAQQFPDLHSELNLSSLELGDSALYFCASSVGGEMNTEAFFGQGTRLTVV.

This clonotype has ten or more counts. The V call is TRBV7-6, the J call TRBJ2-2, with 8 bases matching TRBD2. Germline V gives CDR1 SGHVS, CDR2 FNYEAQ. V lost 5 bases, J lost 1 base, and 6 bases stayed unmatched. The length of the CDR3 is 16 residues. CDR3 region: CASSPSTSGNTGELFF. The CDR3 DNA is TGTGCCAGCAGCCCGAGTACTAGCGGGAACACCGGGGAGCTGTTTTTT.

This clonotype has a single count. A clone one base away is much larger, so this may be a read error. CDR3 sequence: CASSEGGVPTYEQFF. CDR3 nucleotides: TGTGCCAGCAGTGAAGGGGGGGTGCCCACCTACGAGCAGTTCTTC. This sequence joins TRBV2 and TRBJ2-7, with a tentative D call TRBD2 (6 bases). The tail of the sequence fits TRBJ2-1 better, so the J call may be wrong. The CDR3 covers 15 residues. Germline V CDR1 and CDR2: SNHLY, FYNNEI.